This T cell receptor (beta chain) was found in a study of CD8 T cells in Susac syndrome. The CDR3 is 13 residues long. V gave up 1 base and J gave up 5 bases, with 8 bases separating them. Germline CDR1 LGHDT, CDR2 YNNKEL (reference sequence). TCR beta from blood CD8+ and CD4+ T cells was sequenced. Reverse transcription of roughly 0.5 to 1 ug RNA used random hexamers. The amplification used immunoSEQ multiplex PCR on TCR beta CDR3; it spanned 54 Vbeta and 13 Jbeta. TCRdb reprocessed the immunoSEQ multiplex PCR reads via MiXCR and lists one record per CDR3 protein. Here the sample spans roughly 200,000 distinct CDR3 sequences, roughly 95% being singletons.

Sequencing input: CD8+ T cells from PBMCs. The rearrangement joins TRBV3-1 to TRBJ1-1; maybe TRBD1 (5 bases). The receptor comes from a human donor with multiple sclerosis. DNA for the CDR3: TGTGCCAGCAGCCAAGTTCGGGGGACTGAAGCTTTCTTT. Translating it yields CASSQVRGTEAFF.